Shown below are 15 T cell receptor beta chains from a single sample sequenced in a study of T cells in Graves' hyperthyroidism and ophthalmopathy. RNA transcripts provided the source from which TCR beta CDR3 regions were amplified. RT-PCR in the first round (using the HTBI primer set) targeted the TCR CDR3. TCRdb reprocessed the multiplex PCR reads via MiXCR and lists one record per CDR3 protein. The table has some 720,000 distinct CDR3 sequences, roughly 15% seen once. Material: blood. These TCRs come from a man aged 18-30 years with Graves' hyperthyroidism.

V is TRBV20-1 and J is TRBJ2-7; 7 nucleotides match TRBD2. V dropped 3 bases and J dropped 7; count of bases not matched to a gene: 3. This CDR3 spans 11 amino acids. From germline, CDR1 is DFQATT and CDR2 SNEGSKA (reference sequence). CDR3 region: CSASGEGEQYF. DNA of the CDR3: TGCAGTGCTAGCGGGGAGGGAGAGCAGTACTTC.

This clonotype was counted a few times. The V and J genes are TRBV20-1 and TRBJ1-6, with no clear D. Germline loops: CDR1 DFQATT, CDR2 SNEGSKA (reference sequence). The V gene lost 1 base and the J gene lost 8 bases, with 15 bases spanning the gap. The CDR3 loop spans 15 amino acids. The CDR3 here is CSARGSPYQDSPLHF. The CDR3 region has the DNA TGCAGTGCTAGAGGATCTCCATACCAAGATTCACCCCTCCACTTT.

The J gene is TRBJ1-1, the V gene TRBV20-1, with D uncertain. CDR3 length: 14 residues. V gave up 1 base and J gave up 6 bases, with 15 bases separating them. The germline gives CDR1 DFQATT, CDR2 SNEGSKA (reference sequence). The CDR3 loop reads CSARAGSEKPEAFF. CDR3 in DNA: TGCAGTGCTAGAGCCGGGTCAGAGAAACCTGAAGCTTTCTTT.

This clonotype turned up a few times. This chain uses TRBV6-1 with TRBJ2-1; 10 positions agree with TRBD1. Per germline, CDR1 MNHNS and CDR2 SASEGT. The V segment lost 4 bases and the J segment 5 bases; nucleotides outside the gene matches: 5. The CDR3 spans 15 residues. CDR3 coding DNA: TGTGCCAGCAGTGCCCGGGACAGGGGACACAATGAGCAGTTCTTC. Amino acid sequence: CASSARDRGHNEQFF.

With regard to this clonotype: One end of the junction does not line up with germline, which may come from a read error. CDR3 sequence (DNA): TGTGCCAGCGGCCGGGACTACTCCTACGAGCAGAACTTC. Translated: CASGRDYSYEQNF. The V call is TRBV2, the J call TRBJ2-7, with 7 bases fitting TRBD2. Germline V gene sequence: CDR1 SNHLY, CDR2 FYNNEI. This CDR3 contains 13 residues.

This clonotype was counted many times. This chain links TRBV20-1 with TRBJ1-5; D is perhaps TRBD1 (6 bases). CDR1 is DFQATT and CDR2 is SNEGSKA in the germline V gene (reference sequence). The CDR3 totals 14 residues. V was cut by 3 bases and J by 2 bases, with 11 bases left in between. CDR3 region: CSASGRQGNQPQHF. CDR3 in DNA: TGCAGTGCTAGTGGGAGACAGGGCAATCAGCCCCAGCATTTT.

The sample holds many counts of this clonotype. The V and J genes are TRBV6-2 or TRBV6-3 and TRBJ2-7; D gene uncertain. CDR1 and CDR2 from the germline V gene are MNHEY and SVGEGT. The CDR3 consists of 12 residues. V lost 3 bases to trimming and J lost 6 bases, with 9 bases between them. The CDR3 region is CASSYGPAEQYF. In DNA form, the CDR3 reads TGTGCCAGCAGTTATGGGCCCGCCGAGCAGTACTTC.

This clonotype was seen at least ten times. J is TRBJ1-1 and V is TRBV11-2, with 7 bases that match TRBD1. This CDR3 has 12 residues. Germline CDR1 reads SGHAT; CDR2 reads FQNNGV. Germline trimming cut 0 bases from V and 11 bases from J; bases unmatched to any gene: 3. The DNA of the CDR3 is TGTGCCAGCAGCTTAGAGACAGGGTGGGCTTTCTTT. As protein: CASSLETGWAFF.

This clonotype was detected ten times or more. The chain joins TRBV20-1 to TRBJ2-7; possibly TRBD2 for D (6 bases). V was pared by 0 bases and J by 0 bases, with 9 bases between. Germline-derived CDR1 and CDR2 are DFQATT and SNEGSKA (reference sequence). This CDR3 has 14 residues. The CDR3 DNA is TGCAGTGCTAGAGATGGGGGGAACTCCTACGAGCAGTACTTC. As protein: CSARDGGNSYEQYF.

Comments on this clonotype: Just one base apart from a much larger clone, this may be a read error. The CDR3 coding sequence is TGCGCCAGCAGCTTGGGTGTCTCAACTAGCGGCGCAGATACGCAGTATTTT. This sequence encodes CASSLGVSTSGADTQYF. This chain joins TRBV5-1 and TRBJ2-3; 8 bases match TRBD2. V was pared by 0 bases and J by 4 bases, with 10 bases of the junction left unmatched. The CDR3 extends over 17 amino acids. The germline gives CDR1 SGHRS, CDR2 YFSETQ.

This clonotype showed up just a few times. V usage is TRBV20-1 and J usage is TRBJ2-1; 7 positions agree with TRBD1. Germline CDR1 is DFQATT and CDR2 is SNEGSKA (reference sequence). This CDR3 has 14 residues. Losses at the gene ends were 6 bases for V and 0 bases for J; bases not matched to a gene: 5. CDR3 amino acids: CSAKTGSSYNEQFF. The CDR3 DNA follows: TGCAGTGCAAAGACAGGGTCCTCCTACAATGAGCAGTTCTTC.

There are a few counts of this clonotype. The chain combines TRBV10-2 with TRBJ2-3; maybe TRBD2 (6 bases). The CDR3 has 15 residues. CDR1 and CDR2 from the germline V gene are WSHSY and SAAADI. The ends were cut back, 5 bases at V and 0 bases at J, with 12 bases in the middle. The CDR3 region has the DNA TGCGCCAGCAGTTCTACTAGCCCCAGCACAGATACGCAGTATTTT. It yields the protein CASSSTSPSTDTQYF.

This clonotype was seen at least ten times. V usage is TRBV7-9 and J usage is TRBJ2-7; 9 nucleotides align to TRBD1. The CDR3 sequence is 15 residues long. V lost 5 bases to trimming and J lost 2 bases; unmatched junction nucleotides: 7. Germline V gene lookup returns CDR1 SEHNR and CDR2 FQNEAQ (reference sequence). The CDR3 loop reads CASSGGTGLPYEQYF. CDR3 nucleotides: TGTGCCAGCAGCGGGGGGACAGGGCTACCCTACGAGCAGTACTTC.

This clonotype was observed at least ten times. The chain employs TRBV28 and TRBJ1-5; 7 bases fit TRBD1. J gave up 5 bases and V 6 bases, and 7 bases lay outside the gene matches. There are 14 residues in the CDR3. Germline assignment: CDR1 MDHEN and CDR2 SYDVKM. Here the CDR3 reads CASSPQGTHQPQHF. The CDR3 DNA reads as TGTGCCAGCAGCCCACAGGGGACCCATCAGCCCCAGCATTTT.

The sample holds many counts of this clonotype. The genes are TRBV28 and TRBJ1-2; D not certain. The germline V gene has CDR1 MDHEN and CDR2 SYDVKM. V was trimmed by 2 bases and J by 8 bases, leaving 9 bases between them. The CDR3 contains 12 residues. The CDR3 sequence: CASSLIRRGYTF. The DNA for the CDR3 is TGTGCCAGCAGTTTAATAAGACGGGGCTACACCTTC.